This TCR beta chain is from a study of T cell responses to AZD1222 COVID-19 vaccine. The protocol was immunoSEQ multiplex PCR, while the TCRdb copy is restricted to in-frame clones and leaves out a portion. The data show roughly 150,000 clones, roughly 90% seen once. The length of the CDR3 is 16 residues. The germline gives CDR1 MRHNA, CDR2 SNTAGT. V was clipped by 0 bases and J by 2 bases; unmatched bases: 1. The chain uses TRBV6-4 and TRBJ2-1; 10 positions agree with TRBD2. The sample consisted of peripheral blood, taken on day 0 of AZD1222 vaccination. The receptor was isolated from an adult in good health. In DNA form, the CDR3 reads TGTGCCAGCAGTGACTCAAGCGGGAGGGCCTACAATGAGCAGTTCTTC. Residues: CASSDSSGRAYNEQFF.